The 11 T cell receptor beta chains below were found in one sample sequenced in a study of T-cell memory formation after mild COVID-19. TCRdb processed the 5' RACE reads anew with MiXCR; each CDR3 protein has one entry. The sample shows 120,000 or so distinct CDR3 sequences, 16% of them seen only once. Sequenced: PBMCs or a T cell subset sorted from them (not recorded which). Receptor source: an adult woman who had mild COVID-19 (a few samples of this study predate the infection). Cell type and time point are not known.

V and J are TRBV6-5 and TRBJ1-5, with D possibly being TRBD1 (6 bases). From germline, CDR1 is MNHEY and CDR2 SVGAGI. V lost 4 bases and J lost 4, with 11 bases in between. The CDR3 length is 14 residues. Here the CDR3 reads CASSLFRGNQPQHF. CDR3 nucleotide sequence: TGTGCCAGCAGTTTATTCAGGGGAAATCAGCCCCAGCATTTT.

The rearrangement uses TRBV6-5 and TRBJ2-7; D may match TRBD1 or TRBD2 (5 bases each). The germline gives CDR1 MNHEY, CDR2 SVGAGI. V gave up 11 bases and J gave up 2 bases, with 13 bases separating them. There are 12 residues in the CDR3. CDR3 protein: CAARDGTYEQYF. The CDR3 DNA reads as TGTGCCGCACGGGACGGTACCTACGAGCAGTACTTC.

This clonotype was seen at least ten times. This chain links TRBV6-5 with TRBJ1-6, with TRBD1 identical over 7 bases. The germline CDR1 and CDR2 sequences are MNHEY and SVGAGI. The CDR3 length is 16 residues. Trimming cost V 5 bases and J 8 bases; bases outside gene matches: 12. The CDR3 bases are TGTGCCAGCAGTCCCGCGACAGGGCCTTCGGATTCACCCCTCCACTTT. It yields the protein CASSPATGPSDSPLHF.

This clonotype was seen a few times. V gene TRBV5-1 combines with J gene TRBJ1-3; D gene uncertain. CDR1 is SGHRS and CDR2 is YFSETQ in the germline V gene. V lost 0 bases to trimming and J lost 0 bases, with 4 bases between them. The CDR3 loop spans 14 amino acids. The CDR3 loop reads CASSLGGSGNTIYF. Written as DNA, the CDR3 is TGCGCCAGCAGCTTGGGAGGCTCTGGAAACACCATATATTTT.

The chain uses TRBV7-6 and TRBJ2-1; D remains ambiguous. V was shortened by 3 bases and J by 8 bases, with 11 bases between the two germline ends. The CDR3 totals 13 residues. The germline CDR1 and CDR2 sequences are SGHVS and FNYEAQ. The CDR3 region has the DNA TGTGCCAGCAGCTTGACCCTTGGGGATGAGCAGTTCTTC. Its protein is CASSLTLGDEQFF.

There are a few counts of this clonotype. This chain uses TRBV29-1 with TRBJ2-1; a possible D gene is TRBD1 (5 bases). The V gene's germline CDR1 is SQVTM and CDR2 ANQGSEA. The CDR3 covers 14 residues. The ends were cut back, 5 bases at V and 5 bases at J, with 16 bases in the middle. The CDR3 is CSVSTVSLHNEQFF. The CDR3, as DNA: TGCAGCGTTTCGACAGTATCCCTCCACAATGAGCAGTTCTTC.

This chain joins TRBV6-5 and TRBJ2-7; D may correspond to TRBD1 or TRBD2 (7 bases each). The CDR3 spans 14 residues. Germline loops: CDR1 MNHEY, CDR2 SVGAGI. Trimming removed 8 bases at V and 3 bases at J, with 17 bases between. CDR3 residues: CASHMAGGDYEQYF. The CDR3 coding sequence is TGTGCCAGCCACATGGCAGGGGGGGACTACGAGCAGTACTTC.

Many counts were recorded for this clonotype. The chain employs TRBV3-1 and TRBJ2-1, with D perhaps TRBD2 (5 bases). CDR3 size: 15 residues. The germline V and J ends were trimmed by 5 bases and 9 bases, with 20 bases remaining between them. Looked up from germline, CDR1 is LGHDT and CDR2 is YNNKEL (reference sequence). CDR3 sequence: CASSFKTGRAGEQFF. Written as DNA, the CDR3 is TGTGCCAGCAGCTTTAAAACGGGGAGAGCTGGTGAGCAGTTCTTC.

As for this clonotype: At one of its ends the junction is not consistent with the germline gene, which may arise from a read error. The V gene is TRBV12-3 or TRBV12-4, the J gene TRBJ2-1, with TRBD1 matching over 7 bases. The CDR3 length is 16 residues. The CDR3 nucleotides read TGTGCCAGCAGTCCCCCACAGGGGCCCTCCTACACTGAGCAGTTCTTC. Translating it yields CASSPPQGPSYTEQFF.

V is TRBV7-2 and J is TRBJ2-7, with TRBD1 as a possible D gene (6 bases). CDR1 and CDR2 from the germline V gene are SGHTA and FQGNSA. This CDR3 has 14 residues. V lost 5 bases and J lost 0, with 11 bases in between. Written as DNA, the CDR3 is TGTGCCAGCAGCACCTGGACAGCCTCCTACGAGCAGTACTTC. This encodes CASSTWTASYEQYF.

Only a few counts were recorded for this clonotype. The chain links TRBV7-9 to TRBJ2-5, with 11 bases lining up with TRBD1. The CDR3 covers 20 residues. Trimming took 8 bases from V and 2 from J; bases not matched to a gene: 22. CDR1 SEHNR and CDR2 FQNEAQ come from the germline V gene (reference sequence). CDR3 in DNA: TGTGCCAGCGCGTCAGAACCGGGACAGGGGGTTTTCTCACCGCAAGAGACCCAGTACTTC. Translating it yields CASASEPGQGVFSPQETQYF.